This T cell receptor beta chain was found in a study of shared clonotypes between healthy human individuals. On the study more broadly: A few men and a couple of women, aged 18 to 49, were donors. General study points: Larger richness was generally estimated for naive than memory subsets.

This clone has just one count. Its antigen is unidentified. This sample also contains other DNA sequences that code for the same CDR3. Recent acute infections and vaccinations were absent in the healthy HIV-negative adult donors. Each replicate PCR on the sorted subsets used about 0.2 ug DNA (around 30,000 T cell genomes). Clones were read by immunoSEQ multiplex PCR, and TCRdb kept only the in-frame ones, dropping some. The sample carries roughly 660,000 clones, roughly 91% recorded once. The trim removed 0 bases at V and 2 bases at J, leaving 2 bases unmatched. The CDR3 is made up of 15 amino acids. Germline CDR1 and CDR2: SGDLS and YYNGEE.

The sample taken for sequencing was memory CD8+ T cells from PBMCs. The sample's subset: CD45RO+ cells pooled with CCR7-negative TemRA cells. The sequence was obtained from a young man in good health. Some clones in this sample may be carry-over from other donors' samples. This rearrangement joins TRBV9 to TRBJ1-2; 9 nucleotides agree with TRBD1. The CDR3 loop is CASSVGGTGNYGYTF. The CDR3 DNA sequence: TGTGCCAGCAGCGTAGGAGGGACAGGGAACTATGGCTACACCTTC.